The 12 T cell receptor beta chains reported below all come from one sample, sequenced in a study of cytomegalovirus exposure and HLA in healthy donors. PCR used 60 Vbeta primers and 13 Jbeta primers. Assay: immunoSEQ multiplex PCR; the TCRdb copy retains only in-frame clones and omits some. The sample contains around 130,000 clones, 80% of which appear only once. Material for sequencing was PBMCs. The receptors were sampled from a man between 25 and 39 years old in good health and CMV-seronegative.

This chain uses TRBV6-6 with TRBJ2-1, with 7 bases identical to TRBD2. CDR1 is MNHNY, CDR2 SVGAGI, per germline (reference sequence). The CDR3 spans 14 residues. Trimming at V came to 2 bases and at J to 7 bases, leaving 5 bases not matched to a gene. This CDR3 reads CASSYGAGGNEQFF. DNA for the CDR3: TGTGCCAGCAGTTACGGGGCCGGGGGGAATGAGCAGTTCTTC.

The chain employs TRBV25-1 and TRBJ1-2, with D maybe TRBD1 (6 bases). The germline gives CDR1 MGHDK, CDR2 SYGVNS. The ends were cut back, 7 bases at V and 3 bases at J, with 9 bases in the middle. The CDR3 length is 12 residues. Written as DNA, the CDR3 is TGTGCCAGCACCAGGGGAGACTATGGCTACACCTTC. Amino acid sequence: CASTRGDYGYTF.

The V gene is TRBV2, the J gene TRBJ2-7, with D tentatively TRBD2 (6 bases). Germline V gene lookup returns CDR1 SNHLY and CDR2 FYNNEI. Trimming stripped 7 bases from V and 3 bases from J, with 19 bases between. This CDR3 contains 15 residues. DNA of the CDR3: TGTGCCAGCACAAAAGGACATACGGGGGACTACGAGCAGTACTTC. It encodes CASTKGHTGDYEQYF.

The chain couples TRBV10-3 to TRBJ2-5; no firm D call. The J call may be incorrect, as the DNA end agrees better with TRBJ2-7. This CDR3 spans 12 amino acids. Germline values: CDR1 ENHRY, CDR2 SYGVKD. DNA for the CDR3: TGTGCCATCAGTGAATCTCCTCACGAGCAGTACTTC. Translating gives CAISESPHEQYF.

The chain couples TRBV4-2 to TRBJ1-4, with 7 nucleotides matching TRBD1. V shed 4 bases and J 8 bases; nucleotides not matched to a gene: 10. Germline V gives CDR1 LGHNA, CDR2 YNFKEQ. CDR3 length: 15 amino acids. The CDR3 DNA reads TGTGCCAGCAGCCCCGAGGAGGGGGCGGGCGAAAAACTGTTTTTT. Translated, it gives CASSPEEGAGEKLFF.

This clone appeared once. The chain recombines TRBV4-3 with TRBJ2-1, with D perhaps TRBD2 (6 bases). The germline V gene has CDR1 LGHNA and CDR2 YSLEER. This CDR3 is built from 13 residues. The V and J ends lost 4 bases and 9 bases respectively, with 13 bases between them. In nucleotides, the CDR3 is TGCGCCAGCAGCCGGGGGGTTCTGGGTGAGCAGTTCTTC. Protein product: CASSRGVLGEQFF.

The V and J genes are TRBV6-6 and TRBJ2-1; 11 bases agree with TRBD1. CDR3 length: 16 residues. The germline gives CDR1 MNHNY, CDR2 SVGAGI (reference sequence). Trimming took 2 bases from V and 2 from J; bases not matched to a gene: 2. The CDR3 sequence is CASSYGGQGAYNEQFF. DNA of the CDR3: TGTGCCAGCAGTTACGGGGGACAGGGGGCCTACAATGAGCAGTTCTTC.

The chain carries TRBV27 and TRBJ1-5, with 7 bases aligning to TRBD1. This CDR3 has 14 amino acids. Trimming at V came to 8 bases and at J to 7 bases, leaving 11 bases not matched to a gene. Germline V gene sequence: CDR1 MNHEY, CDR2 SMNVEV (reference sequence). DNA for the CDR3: TGTGCCAGCGGCTACGACAGGGACGGACAGCCCCAGCATTTT. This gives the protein CASGYDRDGQPQHF.

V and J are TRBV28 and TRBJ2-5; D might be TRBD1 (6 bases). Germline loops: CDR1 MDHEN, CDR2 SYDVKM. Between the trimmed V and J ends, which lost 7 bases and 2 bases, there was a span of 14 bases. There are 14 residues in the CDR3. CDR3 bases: TGTGCCAGCACCCTACCCGGACAGCAAGAGACCCAGTACTTC. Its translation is CASTLPGQQETQYF.

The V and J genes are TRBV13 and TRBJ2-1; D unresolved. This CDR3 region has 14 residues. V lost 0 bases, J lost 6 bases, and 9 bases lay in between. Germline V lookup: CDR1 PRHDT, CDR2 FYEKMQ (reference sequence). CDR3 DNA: TGTGCCAGCAGCTTAGGTCGTAGCCTCAATGAGCAGTTCTTC. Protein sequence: CASSLGRSLNEQFF.

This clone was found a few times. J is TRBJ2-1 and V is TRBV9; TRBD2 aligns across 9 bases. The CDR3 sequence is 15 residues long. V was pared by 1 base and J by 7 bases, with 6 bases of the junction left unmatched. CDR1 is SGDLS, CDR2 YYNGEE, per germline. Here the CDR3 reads CASSVWGSGSNEQFF. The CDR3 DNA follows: TGTGCCAGCAGCGTATGGGGTAGCGGGAGTAATGAGCAGTTCTTC.

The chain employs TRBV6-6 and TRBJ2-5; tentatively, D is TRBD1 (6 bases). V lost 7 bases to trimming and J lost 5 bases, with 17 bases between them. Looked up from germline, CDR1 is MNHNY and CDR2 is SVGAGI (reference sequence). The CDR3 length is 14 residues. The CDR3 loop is CASTRGRGSETQYF. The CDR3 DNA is TGTGCCAGCACCAGGGGCAGGGGTTCCGAGACCCAGTACTTC.